The 20 T cell receptor beta chains reported below all come from one sample, sequenced in a study of blood T cells in healthy people across ages. PCR was performed a second time for about 7 to 12 cycles using a sample-barcoded 5' primer and a J-beta primer mix. TCRdb analysed the 5' RACE reads with MiXCR anew, one entry per CDR3 protein. The sample contains 1.4 million to 1.5 million distinct CDR3 sequences, about 43% of which appear only once. Material: blood. The receptors originated from a woman under 30 in good health.

The chain links TRBV7-3 to TRBJ1-1, with TRBD1 matching 10 bases. This CDR3 has 15 residues. Trimming at V came to 3 bases and at J to 1 base, leaving 2 bases not matched to a gene. Germline CDR1 SGHTA, CDR2 FQGTGA. The CDR3 is CASSFGTGENTEAFF. The CDR3 DNA reads TGTGCCAGCAGCTTTGGGACAGGGGAGAACACTGAAGCTTTCTTT.

J is TRBJ1-1 and V is TRBV20-1, with D unresolved. Germline assignment: CDR1 DFQATT and CDR2 SNEGSKA (reference sequence). The CDR3 extends over 14 amino acids. The V end lost 3 bases, the J end lost 1 base, and 12 bases lay between the germline ends. This chain's CDR3 is CSASDVSSNTEAFF. The CDR3 DNA sequence: TGCAGTGCTAGTGATGTCAGCTCGAACACTGAAGCTTTCTTT.

The J gene is TRBJ2-3, the V gene TRBV6-1, with D perhaps TRBD2 (5 bases). The CDR3 spans 14 residues. The germline CDR1 and CDR2 sequences are MNHNS and SASEGT. V gave up 6 bases and J gave up 7 bases, with 17 bases separating them. DNA of the CDR3: TGTGCCAGCAGGCCGTCTTTGAGCGGCAATACGCAGTATTTT. The encoded protein is CASRPSLSGNTQYF.

V gene TRBV5-8 combines with J gene TRBJ1-4, with D possibly matching TRBD1 (5 bases). V was clipped by 4 bases and J by 4 bases, with 8 bases between them. The CDR3 runs to 13 residues. Germline V gene lookup returns CDR1 SGHTS and CDR2 YDEGEE. As DNA, the CDR3 is TGTGCCAGCAGCGACAGACATAATGAAAAACTGTTTTTT. It specifies CASSDRHNEKLFF.

V is TRBV20-1 and J is TRBJ2-1, with 9 bases fitting TRBD2. CDR3 length: 16 amino acids. With 5 bases clipped from V and 1 base from J, the junction kept 9 bases outside the gene matches. CDR1 and CDR2 from the germline V gene are DFQATT and SNEGSKA (reference sequence). The CDR3 nucleotides read TGCAGTGCTCGCCGGGCTAGCGGGGATTCCTACAATGAGCAGTTCTTC. Amino acid sequence: CSARRASGDSYNEQFF.

The chain is built from TRBV20-1 and TRBJ2-7; weak D call: TRBD2 (6 bases). This CDR3 is built from 17 residues. Trimming stripped 0 bases from V and 2 bases from J, with 20 bases between. Germline lookup yields CDR1 DFQATT and CDR2 SNEGSKA (reference sequence). The CDR3 spells CSARETFLRDRTYEQYF. The DNA of the CDR3 is TGCAGTGCTAGAGAGACTTTCTTGCGGGACCGAACCTACGAGCAGTACTTC.

This chain's CDR3 is CAWSRDRTYEQYF. The CDR3 DNA sequence: TGTGCCTGGAGCCGGGACAGGACCTACGAGCAGTACTTC. The chain uses TRBV30 and TRBJ2-7; 8 nucleotides line up with TRBD1. V trimming: 3 bases; J trimming: 2 bases; junction bases outside the gene matches: 3. The CDR3 contains 13 residues. Germline CDR1 reads GTSNPN; CDR2 reads SVGIG (reference sequence).

This chain connects TRBV18 to TRBJ2-5; D is possibly TRBD1 or TRBD2 (5 bases each). Germline loops: CDR1 KGHSH, CDR2 LQKENI. This CDR3 has 14 residues. V was pared by 0 bases and J by 11 bases, with 16 bases between. The CDR3 nucleotides are TGTGCCAGCTCACCACCGGCAGGGAGCAATGAGCAGTACTTC. Its protein is CASSPPAGSNEQYF.

The chain has TRBV5-1 and TRBJ1-1, with TRBD1 matching 8 bases. This CDR3 is 17 amino acids long. CDR1 and CDR2 from the germline V gene are SGHRS and YFSETQ. Germline trimming cut 3 bases from V and 4 bases from J; bases unmatched to any gene: 14. The CDR3 reads CASSSPGQVNSGTEAFF. CDR3 DNA sequence: TGCGCCAGCAGCTCACCGGGACAGGTTAACTCGGGCACTGAAGCTTTCTTT.

The table lists this clonotype with a few counts. The chain joins TRBV9 to TRBJ2-3; possible D gene TRBD2, 5 bases. This CDR3 is built from 14 residues. V lost 1 base and J lost 3, with 9 bases in between. In germline, CDR1 is SGDLS, CDR2 YYNGEE. In nucleotides, the CDR3 is TGTGCCAGCAGCGTACGGGGTCCTACAGATACGCAGTATTTT. This gives the protein CASSVRGPTDTQYF.

A remark on this clonotype: The junction shows a germline mismatch at one end, possibly a read error. The CDR3 loop is CASRPPGRNSEAFF. The DNA for the CDR3 is TGTGCCAGCAGACCGCCGGGACGGAACAGTGAAGCTTTCTTT. J is TRBJ1-1 and V is TRBV28; TRBD1 might be the D (5 bases). CDR1 is MDHEN and CDR2 is SYDVKM in the germline V gene. The CDR3 has 14 amino acids.

The chain employs TRBV3-1 and TRBJ1-2, with 7 bases lining up with TRBD1. Germline V lookup: CDR1 LGHDT, CDR2 YNNKEL (reference sequence). V was clipped by 1 base and J by 4 bases; unmatched bases: 9. This CDR3 has 16 residues. Written as DNA, the CDR3 is TGTGCCAGCAGCCAAGGATCGCCAGGGGGAGGCTATGGCTACACCTTC. Translating gives CASSQGSPGGGYGYTF.

CDR3 residues: CASTSFGQGRNSPLHF. In nucleotides, the CDR3 is TGTGCCAGCACCTCTTTTGGGCAGGGGCGGAATTCACCCCTCCACTTT. The V call is TRBV25-1, the J call TRBJ1-6; the D gene is possibly TRBD1 (6 bases). Trimming removed 7 bases from V and 7 bases from J, with 20 bases in between. The CDR3 is 16 residues long. Germline CDR1 reads MGHDK; CDR2 reads SYGVNS.

The chain links TRBV6-2 or TRBV6-3 to TRBJ2-3; 13 bases agree with TRBD2. Per germline, CDR1 MNHEY and CDR2 SVGEGT. The V segment lost 7 bases and the J segment 2 bases; nucleotides outside the gene matches: 6. The CDR3 sequence is 16 residues long. CDR3 DNA: TGTGCCAGCACCGGACTAGCGGGAGAACCCACAGATACGCAGTATTTT. Encoded protein: CASTGLAGEPTDTQYF.

V and J are TRBV10-3 and TRBJ1-2; D gene ambiguous. The CDR3 totals 13 residues. Germline V gene data show CDR1 as ENHRY and CDR2 as SYGVKD. Trimming took off 1 base at V and 8 bases at J, with 11 bases between the two ends. Written as DNA, the CDR3 is TGTGCCATCAGTGAGTGCTATAATGGGGGCTACACCTTC. Amino acid sequence: CAISECYNGGYTF.

The chain is built from TRBV5-1 and TRBJ2-1; 8 bases map to TRBD1. Germline CDR1 reads SGHRS; CDR2 reads YFSETQ. CDR3 length: 14 amino acids. V lost 2 bases, J lost 8 bases, and 6 bases stayed unmatched. The CDR3 sequence: CASSFFQGADEQFF. CDR3 in DNA: TGCGCCAGCAGCTTCTTTCAGGGGGCAGATGAGCAGTTCTTC. Full variable domain (rest looked up from reference TRBV5-1 and TRBJ2-1): KAGVTQTPRYLIKTRGQQVTLSCSPISGHRSVSWYQQTPGQGLQFLFEYFSETQRNKGNFPGRFSGRQFSNSRSEMNVSTLELGDSALYLCASSFFQGADEQFFGPGTRLTVL.

This clonotype was detected a few times. J is TRBJ2-3 and V is TRBV10-3; 11 nucleotides match TRBD2. Germline V gene sequence: CDR1 ENHRY, CDR2 SYGVKD. The CDR3 sequence is 13 residues long. The J segment lost 5 bases and the V segment lost 10 bases, leaving 5 bases of the junction unmatched. The CDR3 loop reads CASLLAGEDTQYF. CDR3 coding DNA: TGTGCCAGCCTACTAGCGGGGGAAGATACGCAGTATTTT.

This chain connects TRBV3-1 to TRBJ1-5; D uncertain. V dropped 1 base and J dropped 6 bases, with 10 bases sitting between them. The CDR3 consists of 14 residues. Germline CDR1 reads LGHDT; CDR2 reads YNNKEL (reference sequence). In nucleotides, the CDR3 is TGTGCCAGCAGCCAAGTCGAGGGAAGTCAGCCCCAGCATTTT. Protein: CASSQVEGSQPQHF.

The V gene is TRBV5-1, the J gene TRBJ2-7, with 7 bases fitting TRBD2. The CDR3 has 16 residues. With V trimmed by 4 bases and J by 7 bases, 17 bases remained unmatched. Germline values: CDR1 SGHRS, CDR2 YFSETQ. The CDR3 DNA sequence: TGCGCCAGCAGCCATTACAGCGGCGGGGGTACTGGGGAGCAGTACTTC. It specifies CASSHYSGGGTGEQYF. The variable domain in full, with the rest retrieved from reference TRBV5-1 and TRBJ2-7, is KAGVTQTPRYLIKTRGQQVTLSCSPISGHRSVSWYQQTPGQGLQFLFEYFSETQRNKGNFPGRFSGRQFSNSRSEMNVSTLELGDSALYLCASSHYSGGGTGEQYFGPGTRLTVT.

The chain couples TRBV4-2 to TRBJ2-1; 9 bases are shared with TRBD2. The CDR3 is 16 amino acids. In germline, CDR1 is LGHNA, CDR2 YNFKEQ. The junction had 4 bases not matched to a gene; V was cut back by 0 bases and J by 4 bases. The CDR3 nucleotides read TGTGCCAGCAGCCAAGATATGACTAGCGGATACAATGAGCAGTTCTTC. Its translation is CASSQDMTSGYNEQFF.